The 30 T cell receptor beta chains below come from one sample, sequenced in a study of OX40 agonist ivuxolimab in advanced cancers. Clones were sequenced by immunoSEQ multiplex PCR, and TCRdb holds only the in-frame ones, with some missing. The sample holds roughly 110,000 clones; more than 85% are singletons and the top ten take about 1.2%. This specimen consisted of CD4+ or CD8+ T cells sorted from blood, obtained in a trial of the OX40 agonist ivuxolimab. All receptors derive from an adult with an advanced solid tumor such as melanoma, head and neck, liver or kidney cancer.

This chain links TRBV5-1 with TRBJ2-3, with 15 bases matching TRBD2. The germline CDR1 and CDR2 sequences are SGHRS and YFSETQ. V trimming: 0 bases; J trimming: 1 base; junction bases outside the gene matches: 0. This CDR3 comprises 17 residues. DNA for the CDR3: TGCGCCAGCAGCTTGGGGACTAGCGGGAGGGGCACAGATACGCAGTATTTT. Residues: CASSLGTSGRGTDTQYF.

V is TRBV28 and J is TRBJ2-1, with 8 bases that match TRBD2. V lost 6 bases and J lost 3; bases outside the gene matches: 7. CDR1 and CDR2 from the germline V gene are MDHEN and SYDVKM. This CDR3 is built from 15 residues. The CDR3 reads CASSLGLGVYNEQFF. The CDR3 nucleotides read TGTGCCAGCAGCTTGGGACTAGGGGTCTACAATGAGCAGTTCTTC.

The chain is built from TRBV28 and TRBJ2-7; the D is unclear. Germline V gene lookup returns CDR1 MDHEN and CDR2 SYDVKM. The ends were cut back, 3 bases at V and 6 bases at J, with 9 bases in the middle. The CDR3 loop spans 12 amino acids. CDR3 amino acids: CASSFFSAEQYF. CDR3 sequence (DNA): TGTGCCAGCAGTTTTTTTTCCGCCGAGCAGTACTTC.

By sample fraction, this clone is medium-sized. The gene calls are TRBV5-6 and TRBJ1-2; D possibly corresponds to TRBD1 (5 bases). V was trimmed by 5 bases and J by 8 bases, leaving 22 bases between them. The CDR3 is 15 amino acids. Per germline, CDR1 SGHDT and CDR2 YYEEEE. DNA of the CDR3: TGTGCCAGCAGTCCATGGGACGTCCAGAGAAGCGGCTACACCTTC. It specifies CASSPWDVQRSGYTF.

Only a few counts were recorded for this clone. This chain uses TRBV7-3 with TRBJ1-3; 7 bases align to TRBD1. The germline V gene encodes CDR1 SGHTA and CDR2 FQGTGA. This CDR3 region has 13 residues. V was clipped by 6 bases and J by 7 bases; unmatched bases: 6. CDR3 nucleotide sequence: TGTGCCAGCAGTCCGCAGGGGGGCAACACCATATATTTT. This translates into CASSPQGGNTIYF.

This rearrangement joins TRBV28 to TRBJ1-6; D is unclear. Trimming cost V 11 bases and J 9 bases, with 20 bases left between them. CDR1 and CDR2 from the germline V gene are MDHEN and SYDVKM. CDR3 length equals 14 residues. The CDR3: CASSEGEFRSPLHF. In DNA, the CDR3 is TGTGCCTCCAGCGAGGGAGAATTCCGTTCACCCCTCCACTTT.

This CDR3 is CASSSQTGNTEAFF. The CDR3 DNA reads as TGTGCCAGCAGCTCCCAAACGGGGAACACTGAAGCTTTCTTT. The gene calls are TRBV7-8 and TRBJ1-1; D is unresolved. This CDR3 is 14 amino acids long. The germline V gene encodes CDR1 SGHVS and CDR2 FQNEAQ. Deletions cut 4 bases from V and 1 base from J, with 10 bases between.

The CDR3 sequence is CASSYGWRAEYEQYF. CDR3 DNA: TGTGCCAGCAGTTACGGCTGGAGGGCCGAATACGAGCAGTACTTC. V usage is TRBV6-6 and J usage is TRBJ2-7; D is perhaps TRBD2 (6 bases). The CDR3 runs 15 residues. Trimming pared 2 bases from V and 4 bases from J, leaving 15 bases between. Germline V gene sequence: CDR1 MNHNY, CDR2 SVGAGI (reference sequence).

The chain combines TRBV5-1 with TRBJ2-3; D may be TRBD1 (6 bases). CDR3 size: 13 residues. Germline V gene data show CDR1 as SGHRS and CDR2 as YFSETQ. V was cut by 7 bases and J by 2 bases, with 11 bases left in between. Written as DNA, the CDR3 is TGCGCCAGCGCAGGGGCAGTCACAGATACGCAGTATTTT. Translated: CASAGAVTDTQYF.

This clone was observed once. CDR3 sequence: CASSYFREATNEKLFF. CDR3 nucleotide sequence: TGTGCCAGCAGTTACTTCAGGGAAGCAACTAATGAAAAACTGTTTTTT. The chain uses TRBV6-6 and TRBJ1-4, with D possibly TRBD1 on 5 matching bases. CDR1 is MNHNY and CDR2 is SVGAGI in the germline V gene (reference sequence). Trimming stripped 1 base from V and 0 bases from J, with 9 bases between. CDR3 length: 16 amino acids.

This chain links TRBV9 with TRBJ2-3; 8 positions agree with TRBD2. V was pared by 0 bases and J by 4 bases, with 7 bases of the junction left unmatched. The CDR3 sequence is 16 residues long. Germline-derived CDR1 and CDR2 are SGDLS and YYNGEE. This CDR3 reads CASSVGGSGIADTQYF. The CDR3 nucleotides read TGTGCCAGCAGCGTAGGCGGTAGCGGGATCGCAGATACGCAGTATTTT. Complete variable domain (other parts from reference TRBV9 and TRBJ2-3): DSGVTQTPKHLITATGQRVTLRCSPRSGDLSVYWYQQSLDQGLQFLIQYYNGEERAKGNILERFSAQQFPDLHSELNLSSLELGDSALYFCASSVGGSGIADTQYFGPGTRLTVL.

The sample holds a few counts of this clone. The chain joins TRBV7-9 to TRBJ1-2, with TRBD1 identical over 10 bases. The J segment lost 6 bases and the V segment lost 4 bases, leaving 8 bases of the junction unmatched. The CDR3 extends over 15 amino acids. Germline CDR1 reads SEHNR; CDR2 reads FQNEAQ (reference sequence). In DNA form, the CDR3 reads TGTGCCAGCAGCTCATCGGGACAGGGGATGGATGGCTACACCTTC. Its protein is CASSSSGQGMDGYTF.

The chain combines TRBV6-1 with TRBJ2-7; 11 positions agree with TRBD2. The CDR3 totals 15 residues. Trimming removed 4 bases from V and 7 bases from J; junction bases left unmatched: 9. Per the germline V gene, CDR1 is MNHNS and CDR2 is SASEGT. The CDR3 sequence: CASSGGLADFPEQYF. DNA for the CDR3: TGTGCCAGCAGTGGGGGACTAGCGGACTTTCCGGAGCAGTACTTC.

Written as DNA, the CDR3 is TGTGCCAGCTCACCGGGAAATCGAGATACGCAGTATTTT. Translation gives CASSPGNRDTQYF. V and J are TRBV18 and TRBJ2-3, with D uncertain. V dropped 3 bases and J dropped 5 bases, with 9 bases sitting between them. Germline V CDR1 and CDR2: KGHSH, LQKENI. The CDR3 consists of 13 residues.

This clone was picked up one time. CDR3: CATAKVPGQGNTEAFF. The DNA for the CDR3 is TGTGCCACCGCTAAGGTGCCGGGACAGGGGAACACTGAAGCTTTCTTT. J is TRBJ1-1 and V is TRBV28, with 9 bases lining up with TRBD1. The germline CDR1 and CDR2 sequences are MDHEN and SYDVKM. The CDR3 totals 16 residues. V was clipped by 10 bases and J by 1 base; unmatched bases: 13. Together with reference TRBV28 and TRBJ1-1, the CDR3 gives the full variable domain: DVKVTQSSRYLVKRTGEKVFLECVQDMDHENMFWYRQDPGLGLRLIYFSYDVKMKEKGDIPEGYSVSREKKERFSLILESASTNQTSMYLCATAKVPGQGNTEAFFGQGTRLTVV.

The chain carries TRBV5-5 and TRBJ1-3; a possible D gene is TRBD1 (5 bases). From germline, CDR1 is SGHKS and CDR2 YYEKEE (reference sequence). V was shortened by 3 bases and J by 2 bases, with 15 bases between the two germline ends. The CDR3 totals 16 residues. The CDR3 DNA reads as TGTGCCAGCAGCTCTCTTAGACAGAGAACTGGAAACACCATATATTTT. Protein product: CASSSLRQRTGNTIYF.

Written as DNA, the CDR3 is TGTGCCAGCAGCCCGCGAACTAGCGTGATCTACGAGCAGTACTTC. It translates to CASSPRTSVIYEQYF. The rearrangement uses TRBV7-6 and TRBJ2-7, with 7 positions matching TRBD2. The ends lost 5 bases at V and 3 bases at J; junction bases unmatched: 10. This CDR3 has 15 residues. CDR1 is SGHVS and CDR2 is FNYEAQ in the germline V gene.

The CDR3 DNA follows: TGTGCCAGTGGTCAGGGTTCTGGGGCCAACGTCCTGACTTTC. It yields the protein CASGQGSGANVLTF. The genes are TRBV19 and TRBJ2-6, with TRBD1 as a possible D gene (5 bases). V was trimmed by 8 bases and J by 1 base, leaving 9 bases between them. CDR1 is LNHDA, CDR2 SQIVND, per germline (reference sequence). CDR3 length equals 14 residues.

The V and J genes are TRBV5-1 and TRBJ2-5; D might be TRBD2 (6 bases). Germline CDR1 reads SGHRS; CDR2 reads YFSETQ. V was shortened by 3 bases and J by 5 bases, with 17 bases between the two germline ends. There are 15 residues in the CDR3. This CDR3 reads CASSSAGTHEETQYF. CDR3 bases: TGCGCCAGCAGCTCGGCGGGGACCCACGAGGAGACCCAGTACTTC.

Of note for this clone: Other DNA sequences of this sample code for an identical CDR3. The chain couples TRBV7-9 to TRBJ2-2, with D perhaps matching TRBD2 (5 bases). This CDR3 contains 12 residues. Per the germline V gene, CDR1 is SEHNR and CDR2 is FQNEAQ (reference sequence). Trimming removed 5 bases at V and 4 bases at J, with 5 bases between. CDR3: CASSGSTGELFF. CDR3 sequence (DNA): TGTGCCAGCAGCGGGAGCACCGGGGAGCTGTTTTTT.

This CDR3 reads CASSPRQGISYEQYF. The CDR3 DNA sequence: TGTGCCAGCAGTCCTCGACAGGGGATCTCCTACGAGCAGTACTTC. The chain combines TRBV6-1 with TRBJ2-7, with 8 bases fitting TRBD1. V lost 5 bases and J lost 0; bases outside the gene matches: 6. This CDR3 contains 15 residues. Germline V gene lookup returns CDR1 MNHNS and CDR2 SASEGT.

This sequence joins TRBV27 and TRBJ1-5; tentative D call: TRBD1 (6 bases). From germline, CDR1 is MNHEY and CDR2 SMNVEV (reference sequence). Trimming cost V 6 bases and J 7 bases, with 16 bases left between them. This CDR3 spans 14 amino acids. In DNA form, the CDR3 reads TGTGCCAGCAGAAACACAGGGCTAGGGCAGCCCCAGCATTTT. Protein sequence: CASRNTGLGQPQHF.

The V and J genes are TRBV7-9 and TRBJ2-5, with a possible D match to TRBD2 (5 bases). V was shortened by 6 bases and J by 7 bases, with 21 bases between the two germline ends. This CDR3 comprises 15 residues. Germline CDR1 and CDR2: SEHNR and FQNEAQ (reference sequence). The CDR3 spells CASRSGSSTPGTQYF. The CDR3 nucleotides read TGTGCCAGCAGGTCTGGGAGCAGTACTCCCGGGACCCAGTACTTC.

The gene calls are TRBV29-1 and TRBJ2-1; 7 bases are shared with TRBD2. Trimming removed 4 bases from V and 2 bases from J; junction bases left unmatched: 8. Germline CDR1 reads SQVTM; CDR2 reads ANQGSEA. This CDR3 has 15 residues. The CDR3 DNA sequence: TGCAGCGTTGTGATCATGGGAGGGACCTACAATGAGCAGTTCTTC. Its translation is CSVVIMGGTYNEQFF.

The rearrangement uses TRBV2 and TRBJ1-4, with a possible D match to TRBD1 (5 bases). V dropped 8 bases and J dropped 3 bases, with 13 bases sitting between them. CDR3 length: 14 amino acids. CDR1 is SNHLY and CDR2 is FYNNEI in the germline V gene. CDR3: CASHNYRPNEKLFF. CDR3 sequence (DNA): TGTGCCAGCCATAATTACAGGCCTAATGAAAAACTGTTTTTT.

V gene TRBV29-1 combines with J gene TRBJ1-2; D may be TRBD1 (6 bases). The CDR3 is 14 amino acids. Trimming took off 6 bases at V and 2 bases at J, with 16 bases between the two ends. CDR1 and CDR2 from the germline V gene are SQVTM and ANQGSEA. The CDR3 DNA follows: TGCAGCGTCGCCCCAAAAGGGGGAAACTATGGCTACACCTTC. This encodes CSVAPKGGNYGYTF.

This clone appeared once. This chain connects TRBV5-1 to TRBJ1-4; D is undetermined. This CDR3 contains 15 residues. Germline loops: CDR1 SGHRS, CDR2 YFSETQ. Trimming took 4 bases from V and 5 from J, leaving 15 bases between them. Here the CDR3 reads CASSEAERLNEKLFF. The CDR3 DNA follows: TGCGCCAGCAGCGAGGCGGAAAGGTTAAATGAAAAACTGTTTTTT.

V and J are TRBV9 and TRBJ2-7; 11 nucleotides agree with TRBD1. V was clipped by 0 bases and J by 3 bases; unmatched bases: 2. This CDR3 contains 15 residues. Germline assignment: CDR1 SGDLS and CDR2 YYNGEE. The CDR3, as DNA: TGTGCCAGCAGCGTAGGGGGACAGGGGGGCTACGAGCAGTACTTC. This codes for CASSVGGQGGYEQYF.

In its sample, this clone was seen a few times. The CDR3 spells CASSFSGSPDTQYF. CDR3 nucleotides: TGTGCCAGCAGCTTTAGCGGGAGTCCGGATACGCAGTATTTT. The chain employs TRBV7-9 and TRBJ2-3; 9 nucleotides agree with TRBD2. Looked up from germline, CDR1 is SEHNR and CDR2 is FQNEAQ (reference sequence). The CDR3 is 14 amino acids. V shed 3 bases, J shed 6 bases, and the junction held 4 bases outside the gene matches. Filled out from reference TRBV7-9 and TRBJ2-3, the complete variable domain reads DTGVSQNPRHKITKRGQNVTFRCDPISEHNRLYWYRQTLGQGPEFLTYFQNEAQLEKSRLLSDRFSAERPKGSFSTLEIQRTEQGDSAMYLCASSFSGSPDTQYFGPGTRLTVL.

The CDR3 sequence is CASSEGTDRQPQHF. The CDR3, as DNA: TGTGCCAGCAGTGAAGGAACAGACCGCCAGCCCCAGCATTTT. The chain links TRBV6-1 to TRBJ1-5; D remains ambiguous. CDR1 is MNHNS, CDR2 SASEGT, per germline. The CDR3 has 14 amino acids. Trimming stripped 1 base from V and 7 bases from J, with 11 bases between.